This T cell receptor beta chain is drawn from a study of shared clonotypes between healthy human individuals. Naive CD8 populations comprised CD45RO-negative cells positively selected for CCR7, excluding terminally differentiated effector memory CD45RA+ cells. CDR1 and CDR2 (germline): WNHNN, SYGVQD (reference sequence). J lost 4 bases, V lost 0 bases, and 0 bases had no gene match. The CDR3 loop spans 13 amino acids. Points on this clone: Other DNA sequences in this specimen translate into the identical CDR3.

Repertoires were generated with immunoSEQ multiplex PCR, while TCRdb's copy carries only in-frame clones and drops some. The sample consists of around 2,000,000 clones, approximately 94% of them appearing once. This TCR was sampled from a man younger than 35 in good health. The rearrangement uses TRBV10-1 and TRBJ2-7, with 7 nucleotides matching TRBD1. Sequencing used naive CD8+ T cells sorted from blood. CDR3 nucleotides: TGCGCCAGCAGTGAGTCCAGGGGGTACGAGCAGTACTTC. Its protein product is CASSESRGYEQYF.